The 32 T cell receptor beta chains below all came from one sample that was sequenced in a study of response to subunit inactivated influenza vaccine. MiXCR, applied by TCRdb to the RT-PCR reads, yields one record per CDR3 protein. The data hold approximately 500,000 distinct CDR3 sequences, with 13% observed a single time. The starting material was PBMCs from blood, obtained roughly 45 days after vaccination. Receptor source: a man in his fifties who received an inactivated influenza vaccine.

This chain links TRBV18 with TRBJ2-3, with no clear D. The CDR3 is 14 amino acids. V lost 3 bases and J 0 bases, leaving 7 bases between the germline ends. Per the germline V gene, CDR1 is KGHSH and CDR2 is LQKENI. The CDR3: CASSPSVSTDTQYF. DNA of the CDR3: TGTGCCAGCTCACCGTCGGTTAGCACAGATACGCAGTATTTT. Together with reference TRBV18 and TRBJ2-3, the CDR3 gives the full variable domain: NAGVMQNPRHLVRRRGQEARLRCSPMKGHSHVYWYRQLPEEGLKFMVYLQKENIIDESGMPKERFSAEFPKEGPSILRIQQVVRGDSAAYFCASSPSVSTDTQYFGPGTRLTVL.

The table lists this clonotype with many counts. V is TRBV12-3 or TRBV12-4 and J is TRBJ1-3; possible D gene TRBD1, 5 bases. The CDR3 consists of 12 residues. V lost 6 bases and J lost 6, with 9 bases in between. The CDR3: CASSLGENTIYF. The CDR3 DNA sequence: TGTGCCAGCAGCCTAGGGGAAAACACCATATATTTT.

The rearrangement links TRBV4-2 to TRBJ1-3; tentatively, D is TRBD1 (5 bases). The CDR3 totals 15 residues. Germline V lookup: CDR1 LGHNA, CDR2 YNFKEQ. V lost 1 base to trimming and J lost 2 bases, with 9 bases between them. The CDR3 reads CASSQAGFAGNTIYF. The CDR3 bases are TGTGCCAGCAGCCAAGCAGGGTTCGCTGGAAACACCATATATTTT.

The chain links TRBV7-2 to TRBJ2-7; D is unclear. This CDR3 comprises 14 residues. V gave up 4 bases and J gave up 4 bases, with 14 bases separating them. CDR1 SGHTA and CDR2 FQGNSA come from the germline V gene. CDR3 DNA sequence: TGTGCCAGCAGCTCTCGGGCCCGAGAATACGAGCAGTACTTC. Protein: CASSSRAREYEQYF. Drawing the rest from reference TRBV7-2 and TRBJ2-7, the complete variable domain is GAGVSQSPSNKVTEKGKDVELRCDPISGHTALYWYRQSLGQGLEFLIYFQGNSAPDKSGLPSDRFSAERTGGSVSTLTIQRTQQEDSAVYLCASSSRAREYEQYFGPGTRLTVT.

On this clonotype itself: Its ends do not fully match the called genes, so a read error is possible. The gene calls are TRBV7-7 and TRBJ2-3; D is unresolved. Germline V gives CDR1 SSHAT, CDR2 FNYEAQ (reference sequence). This CDR3 comprises 16 residues. CDR3: CASSLSPIAGTDTQYF. CDR3 coding DNA: TGTGCTAGCAGCTTAAGCCCTATTGCTGGCACAGATACGCAGTATTTT.

This clonotype came up many times. The V call is TRBV4-3, the J call TRBJ2-7; TRBD1 is a possible D gene (5 bases). The length of the CDR3 is 14 residues. V was trimmed by 0 bases and J by 2 bases, leaving 8 bases between them. CDR1 is LGHNA and CDR2 is YSLEER in the germline V gene. The CDR3: CASSQDGRAYEQYF. In nucleotides, the CDR3 is TGCGCCAGCAGCCAAGACGGCAGGGCCTACGAGCAGTACTTC.

This clonotype was seen only a few times. CDR3 in DNA: TGCGCCAGCAGCCCCTCGGCGCCAGATACGCAGTATTTT. Translated, it gives CASSPSAPDTQYF. The genes are TRBV5-1 and TRBJ2-3; D not certain. The germline gives CDR1 SGHRS, CDR2 YFSETQ. The V gene lost 4 bases and the J gene lost 4 bases, with 10 bases spanning the gap. This CDR3 spans 13 amino acids.

This clonotype was seen a few times. The chain has TRBV7-2 and TRBJ1-1; 8 bases match TRBD1. The CDR3 covers 15 residues. Germline assignment: CDR1 SGHTA and CDR2 FQGNSA. Unmatched junction bases numbered 7, after V lost 4 bases and J lost 3 bases. In DNA, the CDR3 is TGTGCCAGCAGCTCTACGACAGGGGTGGACACTGAAGCTTTCTTT. This encodes CASSSTTGVDTEAFF.

The chain joins TRBV15 to TRBJ2-3; 13 bases are a match to TRBD2. The V and J ends lost 3 bases and 5 bases, in that order; junction bases with no gene match: 5. This CDR3 spans 16 amino acids. Germline V gene sequence: CDR1 LNHNV, CDR2 YYDKDF (reference sequence). The CDR3 DNA reads TGTGCCACCAGCAGCCCACTAGCGGGGGGGGTAGATACGCAGTATTTT. It is translated as CATSSPLAGGVDTQYF. The entire variable domain, with the rest obtained from reference TRBV15 and TRBJ2-3, is as follows: DAMVIQNPRYQVTQFGKPVTLSCSQTLNHNVMYWYQQKSSQAPKLLFHYYDKDFNNEADTPDNFQSRRPNTSFCFLDIRSPGLGDTAMYLCATSSPLAGGVDTQYFGPGTRLTVL.

The V call is TRBV20-1, the J call TRBJ2-7; TRBD1 matches at 7 bases. This CDR3 is 14 amino acids long. Germline loops: CDR1 DFQATT, CDR2 SNEGSKA (reference sequence). After removal of 6 bases from V and 2 bases from J, the junction contained 10 bases not matched to a gene. The CDR3 DNA reads as TGCAGTGCGACGACAGGGTCACTAACCTACGAGCAGTACTTC. Translated, it gives CSATTGSLTYEQYF.

The chain combines TRBV6-2 or TRBV6-3 with TRBJ2-7; the D is unclear. The CDR3 totals 16 residues. Between the trimmed V and J ends, which lost 4 bases and 0 bases, there was a span of 16 bases. Per germline, CDR1 MNHEY and CDR2 SVGEGT. The CDR3 DNA reads TGTGCCAGCAGTTTCGACAAAGGGATAATCTCCTACGAGCAGTACTTC. Its protein is CASSFDKGIISYEQYF.

This chain connects TRBV29-1 to TRBJ2-5, with 8 bases aligning to TRBD2. This CDR3 is 13 amino acids long. Germline assignment: CDR1 SQVTM and CDR2 ANQGSEA. V shed 6 bases and J 3 bases; nucleotides not matched to a gene: 6. CDR3 DNA: TGCAGCGTAGAACTAGCGGCTGAAGAGACCCAGTACTTC. Translation gives CSVELAAEETQYF. Filled out from reference TRBV29-1 and TRBJ2-5, the complete variable domain reads SAVISQKPSRDICQRGTSLTIQCQVDSQVTMMFWYRQQPGQSLTLIATANQGSEATYESGFVIDKFPISRPNLTFSTLTVSNMSPEDSSIYLCSVELAAEETQYFGPGTRLLVL.

This clonotype was seen a handful of times. The genes are TRBV12-3 or TRBV12-4 and TRBJ1-6; 8 nucleotides align to TRBD1. V trimming: 6 bases; J trimming: 7 bases; junction bases outside the gene matches: 8. The CDR3 is 15 residues long. The CDR3 sequence: CASSPRQGKNSPLHF. The CDR3 nucleotides are TGTGCCAGCAGCCCTCGACAGGGGAAGAATTCACCCCTCCACTTT.

This clonotype turned up a few times. This chain uses TRBV20-1 with TRBJ1-4; a weak D match, TRBD1 (5 bases). Germline V gene lookup returns CDR1 DFQATT and CDR2 SNEGSKA (reference sequence). V dropped 5 bases and J dropped 3 bases, with 7 bases sitting between them. CDR3 length equals 12 residues. The DNA of the CDR3 is TGCAGTGCTGCGACAGCTAATGAAAAACTGTTTTTT. Translated, it gives CSAATANEKLFF.

This clonotype was counted between two and nine times. The gene calls are TRBV30 and TRBJ2-7; 10 nucleotides agree with TRBD1. The germline V gene encodes CDR1 GTSNPN and CDR2 SVGIG (reference sequence). The V and J ends lost 5 bases and 8 bases, in that order; junction bases with no gene match: 3. The CDR3 spans 11 residues. This CDR3 reads CAWSGQGKQYF. CDR3 coding DNA: TGTGCCTGGTCGGGACAGGGGAAGCAGTACTTC.

The CDR3 nucleotides read TGCAGCGTTGCGGTGCAAACTAATGAAAAACTGTTTTTT. Translation gives CSVAVQTNEKLFF. The gene calls are TRBV29-1 and TRBJ1-4; D uncertain. The CDR3 totals 13 residues. Trimming pared 4 bases from V and 1 base from J, leaving 7 bases between. Germline CDR1 reads SQVTM; CDR2 reads ANQGSEA.

This clonotype has only a few counts. The chain joins TRBV5-1 to TRBJ2-3, with D unresolved. Germline V lookup: CDR1 SGHRS, CDR2 YFSETQ. Trimming cost V 2 bases and J 12 bases, with 16 bases left between them. The CDR3 has 13 amino acids. The CDR3 DNA reads as TGCGCCAGCAGCTTCGTTCGAGGAGAATTCCAGTATTTT. It is translated as CASSFVRGEFQYF.

The genes are TRBV20-1 and TRBJ2-5, with D possibly TRBD1 on 5 matching bases. Trimming left V 1 base short and J 3 bases short, with 9 bases between. The CDR3 runs to 13 residues. The germline CDR1 and CDR2 sequences are DFQATT and SNEGSKA (reference sequence). The CDR3 reads CSARVGREETQYF. The CDR3 DNA reads as TGCAGTGCTAGAGTCGGCAGGGAAGAGACCCAGTACTTC.

This clonotype has just a few counts. The gene calls are TRBV7-9 and TRBJ2-3; 10 nucleotides align to TRBD2. This CDR3 comprises 15 residues. Losses at the gene ends were 4 bases for V and 2 bases for J; bases not matched to a gene: 3. Germline V gene lookup returns CDR1 SEHNR and CDR2 FQNEAQ (reference sequence). The CDR3 here is CASSYSGRLTDTQYF. The CDR3 DNA reads as TGTGCCAGCAGCTATAGCGGGAGGCTCACAGATACGCAGTATTTT.

J is TRBJ2-5 and V is TRBV7-2, with a weak D call TRBD1 (6 bases). Germline V gene lookup returns CDR1 SGHTA and CDR2 FQGNSA. V was clipped by 5 bases and J by 0 bases, with 16 bases between them. CDR3 length: 16 residues. In DNA, the CDR3 is TGTGCCAGCAGCCCAACAGGGAGCCTTTACCAAGAGACCCAGTACTTC. This gives the protein CASSPTGSLYQETQYF. The variable domain in full, completed from reference TRBV7-2 and TRBJ2-5, reads GAGVSQSPSNKVTEKGKDVELRCDPISGHTALYWYRQSLGQGLEFLIYFQGNSAPDKSGLPSDRFSAERTGGSVSTLTIQRTQQEDSAVYLCASSPTGSLYQETQYFGPGTRLLVL.

The CDR3 is CAISVQGASTEAFF. DNA for the CDR3: TGTGCCATCAGTGTACAGGGGGCGTCGACTGAAGCTTTCTTT. This chain joins TRBV10-3 and TRBJ1-1, with 9 bases fitting TRBD1. With 4 bases clipped from V and 5 bases from J, the junction kept 5 bases outside the gene matches. CDR3 length: 14 residues. Germline V gives CDR1 ENHRY, CDR2 SYGVKD.

In this sample, this clonotype turned up a few times. The chain recombines TRBV6-1 with TRBJ2-1, with TRBD2 matching over 10 bases. V was pared by 8 bases and J by 8 bases, with 12 bases of the junction left unmatched. Germline V gene lookup returns CDR1 MNHNS and CDR2 SASEGT. There are 15 residues in the CDR3. CDR3 nucleotides: TGTGCCAGCCACTTTGCTAGCGGGAGCGGCCATGAGCAGTTCTTC. Its protein is CASHFASGSGHEQFF.

The chain uses TRBV7-2 and TRBJ1-4, with a tentative D call TRBD1 (5 bases). The ends were cut back, 5 bases at V and 8 bases at J, with 21 bases in the middle. This CDR3 has 16 residues. Germline V lookup: CDR1 SGHTA, CDR2 FQGNSA. The CDR3 protein is CASSRGPGRDGEKLFF. The CDR3 nucleotides are TGTGCCAGCAGCCGCGGCCCGGGGAGGGACGGGGAAAAACTGTTTTTT.

The V and J genes are TRBV12-3 or TRBV12-4 and TRBJ2-3; 7 nucleotides match TRBD2. The CDR3 has 17 residues. Trimming cost V 6 bases and J 7 bases; bases outside gene matches: 19. The CDR3 DNA reads TGTGCCAGCAGCTTGGCCGCTCCGCTAGCGGATTACCATACGCAGTATTTT. As protein: CASSLAAPLADYHTQYF.

Many counts were recorded for this clonotype. The CDR3 sequence is CASRVRSTDTQYF. For the CDR3, the DNA is TGTGCCAGCCGCGTTAGGAGCACAGATACGCAGTATTTT. The V call is TRBV12-3 or TRBV12-4, the J call TRBJ2-3; D remains unclear. This CDR3 spans 13 amino acids. Trimming took off 8 bases at V and 0 bases at J, with 9 bases between the two ends.

This clonotype appeared a few times. V usage is TRBV11-2 and J usage is TRBJ2-2; D gene uncertain. The CDR3 runs to 13 residues. CDR1 and CDR2 from the germline V gene are SGHAT and FQNNGV. The V end lost 1 base, the J end lost 4 bases, and 4 bases lay between the germline ends. The CDR3 protein is CASSLATTGELFF. In DNA form, the CDR3 reads TGTGCCAGCAGCTTAGCTACCACCGGGGAGCTGTTTTTT.

This clonotype was observed a few times. The chain couples TRBV21-1 to TRBJ1-4. TRBV21-1 is recorded as a pseudogene. CDR3 length: 15 residues. The CDR3 bases are TGTGCCAGCAGCAAAGCGAAGGGCAGAGATGAAAAACTGTTTTTT. The encoded protein is CASSKAKGRDEKLFF.

There are many counts of this clonotype. The rearrangement links TRBV12-3 or TRBV12-4 to TRBJ2-1; perhaps TRBD2 as D (6 bases). V was cut by 8 bases and J by 3 bases, with 11 bases left in between. The CDR3 contains 13 residues. The CDR3 spells CASSLAVYNEQFF. Written as DNA, the CDR3 is TGTGCCAGCTCATTAGCGGTCTACAATGAGCAGTTCTTC.

This clonotype has more than one count but fewer than ten. This rearrangement joins TRBV5-1 to TRBJ2-1; possibly TRBD1 for D (7 bases). The CDR3 has 16 residues. V lost 3 bases and J 8 bases, leaving 21 bases between the germline ends. Looked up from germline, CDR1 is SGHRS and CDR2 is YFSETQ. As DNA, the CDR3 is TGCGCCAGCAGCTCGCCCAGGGGGGCCTTCTTCGATGAGCAGTTCTTC. Translating it yields CASSSPRGAFFDEQFF.

The V and J genes are TRBV10-3 and TRBJ2-7, with D perhaps being TRBD1 or TRBD2 (6 bases each). This CDR3 is 14 amino acids long. With 6 bases removed from V and 3 bases from J, the gap between germline ends came to 15 bases. Germline V lookup: CDR1 ENHRY, CDR2 SYGVKD. The CDR3 coding sequence is TGTGCCATCAGCCCCGGGGGCCTCTGCTACGAGCAGTACTTC. This encodes CAISPGGLCYEQYF.

This clonotype was found a few times. For the CDR3, the DNA is TGTGCCAGCAGCTTGTGGGGGGAACCCCCAGGATACTTC. As protein: CASSLWGEPPGYF. The J gene is TRBJ2-7, the V gene TRBV5-6, with D tentatively TRBD2 (6 bases). Germline values: CDR1 SGHDT, CDR2 YYEEEE. V was clipped by 1 base and J by 13 bases, with 18 bases between them. The CDR3 sequence is 13 residues long. Based on the CDR3 plus reference TRBV5-6 and TRBJ2-7, the full variable domain is DAGVTQSPTHLIKTRGQQVTLRCSPKSGHDTVSWYQQALGQGPQFIFQYYEEEERQRGNFPDRFSGHQFPNYSSELNVNALLLGDSALYLCASSLWGEPPGYFGPGTRLTVT.

This clonotype was seen ten or more times. V usage is TRBV7-2 and J usage is TRBJ2-1; 10 bases are shared with TRBD2. CDR1 and CDR2 (germline): SGHTA, FQGNSA. This CDR3 is 14 amino acids long. Trimming removed 8 bases from V and 6 bases from J; junction bases left unmatched: 7. The CDR3 loop reads CASVSSGGVNEQFF. Written as DNA, the CDR3 is TGTGCCAGCGTGTCTAGCGGGGGAGTCAATGAGCAGTTCTTC.